The 29 T cell receptor beta chains below come from one sample, sequenced in a study of siplizumab effects on memory and regulatory T cells. This table comes from immunoSEQ multiplex PCR, and its TCRdb copy is limited to in-frame clones, with some not included. The sample records over 85,000 clones, just under 95% being singletons. The sample comprised CD4+ T cells sorted from blood. These receptors all come from a human donor in good health.

This clone has a single count. CDR3 amino acids: CASSQGSGAKNIQYF. DNA for the CDR3: TGCGCCAGCAGCCAAGGGTCGGGGGCCAAAAACATTCAGTACTTC. This rearrangement joins TRBV4-1 to TRBJ2-4; D might be TRBD2 (5 bases). With 1 base removed from V and 1 base from J, the gap between germline ends came to 8 bases. The CDR3 consists of 15 residues. Looked up from germline, CDR1 is MGHRA and CDR2 is YSYEKL.

This chain joins TRBV2 and TRBJ1-1; D is ambiguous. Germline lookup yields CDR1 SNHLY and CDR2 FYNNEI. The CDR3 loop spans 12 amino acids. V was clipped by 4 bases and J by 11 bases, with 14 bases between them. In DNA form, the CDR3 reads TGTGCCAGCAGTGGGCCCCTCAGAGTGGCTTTCTTT. This sequence encodes CASSGPLRVAFF.

CDR3 protein: CASSLASGSGGDTQYF. As DNA, the CDR3 is TGCGCCAGCAGCTTGGCAAGCGGTAGCGGAGGAGATACGCAGTATTTT. V usage is TRBV5-1 and J usage is TRBJ2-3; D is possibly TRBD2 (6 bases). V was pared by 0 bases and J by 5 bases, with 16 bases between. Germline V gives CDR1 SGHRS, CDR2 YFSETQ. The length of the CDR3 is 16 residues. Based on the CDR3 plus reference TRBV5-1 and TRBJ2-3, the full variable domain is KAGVTQTPRYLIKTRGQQVTLSCSPISGHRSVSWYQQTPGQGLQFLFEYFSETQRNKGNFPGRFSGRQFSNSRSEMNVSTLELGDSALYLCASSLASGSGGDTQYFGPGTRLTVL.

The chain joins TRBV11-3 to TRBJ2-5; 12 bases match TRBD2. CDR1 is SGHNT and CDR2 is YENEEA in the germline V gene. This CDR3 is built from 17 residues. J lost 4 bases, V lost 5 bases, and 11 bases had no gene match. This chain's CDR3 is CASSQRTSGAKGETQYF. In DNA form, the CDR3 reads TGTGCCAGCAGCCAAAGGACTAGCGGGGCCAAGGGAGAGACCCAGTACTTC.

This chain links TRBV19 with TRBJ2-1; a weak D match, TRBD1 (6 bases). The V gene lost 3 bases and the J gene lost 8 bases, with 14 bases spanning the gap. Germline V gene sequence: CDR1 LNHDA, CDR2 SQIVND (reference sequence). CDR3 length: 14 amino acids. The CDR3 is CASSILGRGDEQFF. In DNA form, the CDR3 reads TGTGCCAGTAGTATTTTAGGCAGGGGCGATGAGCAGTTCTTC.

The chain is built from TRBV10-3 and TRBJ1-1, with a possible D match to TRBD1 (6 bases). Germline V gives CDR1 ENHRY, CDR2 SYGVKD. Trimming took off 8 bases at V and 3 bases at J, with 16 bases between the two ends. The CDR3 covers 14 residues. DNA for the CDR3: TGTGCCATCCAGGGGCCCTCGGGGGACACTGAAGCTTTCTTT. This translates into CAIQGPSGDTEAFF.

V usage is TRBV29-1 and J usage is TRBJ1-6, with D uncertain. This CDR3 has 12 amino acids. V was pared by 5 bases and J by 9 bases, with 11 bases between. Germline CDR1 is SQVTM and CDR2 is ANQGSEA. Here the CDR3 reads CSVPRGCSPLHF. The DNA of the CDR3 is TGCAGCGTTCCCCGAGGGTGTTCACCCCTCCACTTT.

This sequence joins TRBV5-1 and TRBJ2-3, with D perhaps being TRBD1 or TRBD2 (5 bases each). In germline, CDR1 is SGHRS, CDR2 YFSETQ. The CDR3 runs 14 residues. Deletions cut 2 bases from V and 5 bases from J, with 12 bases between. This CDR3 reads CASSFGGNEDTQYF. CDR3 DNA sequence: TGCGCCAGCAGCTTTGGGGGAAACGAAGATACGCAGTATTTT.

The chain links TRBV9 to TRBJ2-3, with D unresolved. Between the trimmed V and J ends, which lost 4 bases and 4 bases, there was a span of 7 bases. The CDR3 has 12 amino acids. Per the germline V gene, CDR1 is SGDLS and CDR2 is YYNGEE. The CDR3 DNA reads TGTGCCAGCAGCCCCGGCGCAGATACGCAGTATTTT. It specifies CASSPGADTQYF.

J is TRBJ1-1 and V is TRBV6-5; D unresolved. The length of the CDR3 is 14 residues. Germline CDR1 MNHEY, CDR2 SVGAGI. With 2 bases removed from V and 4 bases from J, the gap between germline ends came to 11 bases. Here the CDR3 DNA reads TGTGCCAGCAGTTACGGGCAGCTACTCACTGAAGCTTTCTTT. Residues: CASSYGQLLTEAFF.

The rearrangement links TRBV5-1 to TRBJ1-2; the D gene is possibly TRBD1 (5 bases). The CDR3 has 14 residues. CDR1 is SGHRS and CDR2 is YFSETQ in the germline V gene. V was shortened by 7 bases and J by 2 bases, with 15 bases between the two germline ends. The CDR3 spells CASSLRGENYGYTF. CDR3 bases: TGCGCCAGCTCCCTCCGAGGGGAGAACTATGGCTACACCTTC.

V and J are TRBV28 and TRBJ2-7, with D possibly matching TRBD1 (5 bases). Trimming took off 6 bases at V and 1 base at J, with 10 bases between the two ends. CDR1 is MDHEN and CDR2 is SYDVKM in the germline V gene. This CDR3 contains 13 residues. The CDR3 DNA reads as TGTGCCAGCAGGGCGGACACTTCCTACGAGCAGTACTTC. Its protein is CASRADTSYEQYF.

The chain links TRBV7-2 to TRBJ2-1; 11 bases are a match to TRBD1. The ends lost 4 bases at V and 7 bases at J; junction bases unmatched: 6. This CDR3 spans 15 amino acids. Germline lookup yields CDR1 SGHTA and CDR2 FQGNSA. The CDR3 reads CASSWVGTGGNEQFF. The CDR3 bases are TGTGCCAGCAGCTGGGTCGGGACAGGGGGAAATGAGCAGTTCTTC.

The chain links TRBV5-1 to TRBJ1-2, with a tentative D call TRBD1 (5 bases). CDR1 is SGHRS, CDR2 YFSETQ, per germline. V gave up 4 bases and J gave up 7 bases, with 11 bases separating them. The CDR3 covers 12 residues. CDR3 protein: CASSRWDAGYTF. DNA of the CDR3: TGCGCCAGCAGCCGGTGGGACGCTGGCTACACCTTC. The entire variable domain, with the rest obtained from reference TRBV5-1 and TRBJ1-2, is as follows: KAGVTQTPRYLIKTRGQQVTLSCSPISGHRSVSWYQQTPGQGLQFLFEYFSETQRNKGNFPGRFSGRQFSNSRSEMNVSTLELGDSALYLCASSRWDAGYTFGSGTRLTVV.

The sample holds one count of this clone. V gene TRBV19 combines with J gene TRBJ1-1; D is ambiguous. Trimming cost V 3 bases and J 1 base, with 12 bases left between them. CDR3 length: 15 amino acids. Germline V gene lookup returns CDR1 LNHDA and CDR2 SQIVND (reference sequence). CDR3: CASSISGVRNTEAFF. The CDR3 nucleotides read TGTGCCAGTAGTATTTCTGGGGTGAGGAACACTGAAGCTTTCTTT.

This chain connects TRBV9 to TRBJ2-6; D unresolved. Germline CDR1 is SGDLS and CDR2 is YYNGEE. The CDR3 is made up of 15 amino acids. V was shortened by 0 bases and J by 1 base, with 5 bases between the two germline ends. CDR3 region: CASSVGPSGANVLTF. The CDR3 DNA sequence: TGTGCCAGCAGCGTAGGTCCGTCTGGGGCCAACGTCCTGACTTTC. The whole variable domain, remainder taken from reference TRBV9 and TRBJ2-6, is DSGVTQTPKHLITATGQRVTLRCSPRSGDLSVYWYQQSLDQGLQFLIQYYNGEERAKGNILERFSAQQFPDLHSELNLSSLELGDSALYFCASSVGPSGANVLTFGAGSRLTVL.

This clone was detected a few times. This rearrangement joins TRBV7-6 to TRBJ2-2; D is possibly TRBD1 or TRBD2 (5 bases each). Germline V gene sequence: CDR1 SGHVS, CDR2 FNYEAQ. The CDR3 is 16 residues long. Trimming took 5 bases from V and 2 from J, leaving 15 bases between them. Here the CDR3 reads CASSPFGTLNTGELFF. DNA of the CDR3: TGTGCCAGCAGCCCGTTCGGGACCTTAAACACCGGGGAGCTGTTTTTT.

Only one count was recorded for this clone. The chain has TRBV2 and TRBJ2-3; 12 nucleotides align to TRBD2. The germline V gene encodes CDR1 SNHLY and CDR2 FYNNEI. After removal of 3 bases from V and 4 bases from J, the junction contained 5 bases not matched to a gene. This CDR3 region has 16 residues. The CDR3 coding sequence is TGTGCCAGCAGTGATACTAGCGGGGGGTTCGCAGATACGCAGTATTTT. Translating gives CASSDTSGGFADTQYF.

The chain has TRBV11-2 and TRBJ2-7; D is possibly TRBD1 or TRBD2 (5 bases each). The CDR3 is made up of 16 amino acids. The germline V gene has CDR1 SGHAT and CDR2 FQNNGV. V lost 6 bases, J lost 3 bases, and 21 bases lay in between. The CDR3 reads CASSTLRGPGHYEQYF. DNA for the CDR3: TGTGCCAGCAGTACTCTCCGGGGCCCAGGTCACTACGAGCAGTACTTC.

This sequence joins TRBV12-5 and TRBJ2-3, with a possible D match to TRBD2 (6 bases). CDR3 length equals 16 residues. Germline V lookup: CDR1 LGHNT, CDR2 FRNRAP. The ends were cut back, 2 bases at V and 0 bases at J, with 12 bases in the middle. The CDR3 reads CASGLFVAASTDTQYF. The CDR3 region has the DNA TGTGCTAGTGGTTTGTTCGTAGCGGCTAGCACAGATACGCAGTATTTT.

The chain carries TRBV19 and TRBJ2-5; D is ambiguous. The CDR3 sequence is 13 residues long. Germline V gene sequence: CDR1 LNHDA, CDR2 SQIVND (reference sequence). V lost 4 bases, J lost 3 bases, and 9 bases lay in between. CDR3 coding DNA: TGTGCCAGTAGTAAATCTATCGAAGAGACCCAGTACTTC. Amino acid sequence: CASSKSIEETQYF.

This chain links TRBV6-6 with TRBJ2-1, with a weak D call TRBD1 (6 bases). Looked up from germline, CDR1 is MNHNY and CDR2 is SVGAGI (reference sequence). There are 14 residues in the CDR3. Trimming removed 4 bases from V and 5 bases from J, with 12 bases in between. CDR3 protein: CASSLGAANNEQFF. The CDR3 DNA sequence: TGTGCCAGCAGTTTGGGGGCGGCAAACAATGAGCAGTTCTTC.

The rearrangement uses TRBV7-3 and TRBJ2-7; D is unresolved. Trimming cost V 0 bases and J 0 bases, with 6 bases left between them. The CDR3 length is 14 residues. Per germline, CDR1 SGHTA and CDR2 FQGTGA. Here the CDR3 DNA reads TGTGCCAGCAGCTTAACACAGAGCTCCTACGAGCAGTACTTC. It is translated as CASSLTQSSYEQYF. The full variable domain, with the rest looked up from reference TRBV7-3 and TRBJ2-7, is GAGVSQTPSNKVTEKGKYVELRCDPISGHTALYWYRQSLGQGPEFLIYFQGTGAADDSGLPNDRFFAVRPEGSVSTLKIQRTERGDSAVYLCASSLTQSSYEQYFGPGTRLTVT.

The chain uses TRBV25-1 and TRBJ1-1; tentative D call: TRBD1 (5 bases). With 0 bases removed from V and 5 bases from J, the gap between germline ends came to 16 bases. Germline assignment: CDR1 MGHDK and CDR2 SYGVNS. The CDR3 runs to 16 residues. In DNA form, the CDR3 reads TGTGCCAGCAGTGAATATATCCTCACCGGGGGGACTGAAGCTTTCTTT. Its translation is CASSEYILTGGTEAFF.

This chain uses TRBV5-1 with TRBJ2-3, with 7 bases lining up with TRBD1. V shed 7 bases and J 1 base; nucleotides not matched to a gene: 9. The germline V gene has CDR1 SGHRS and CDR2 YFSETQ. The CDR3 loop spans 15 amino acids. The CDR3 DNA follows: TGCGCCAGCTGCTCAAGGCAGGGGGGCACAGATACGCAGTATTTT. It encodes CASCSRQGGTDTQYF.

V and J are TRBV5-4 and TRBJ1-6; the D is unclear. Trimming removed 4 bases at V and 8 bases at J, with 10 bases between. The germline CDR1 and CDR2 sequences are SGHNT and YYREEE (reference sequence). The CDR3 loop spans 13 amino acids. This chain's CDR3 is CASSRPQDSPLHF. CDR3 bases: TGTGCCAGCAGCAGACCCCAGGATTCACCCCTCCACTTT.

The chain is built from TRBV4-1 and TRBJ1-5; no firm D call. Looked up from germline, CDR1 is MGHRA and CDR2 is YSYEKL. Deletions cut 4 bases from V and 3 bases from J, with 13 bases between. This CDR3 has 15 amino acids. The CDR3 DNA reads as TGCGCCAGCAGCCGCCCCACTGGGAACAATCAGCCCCAGCATTTT. It encodes CASSRPTGNNQPQHF.

This clone was picked up one time. The chain carries TRBV5-6 and TRBJ1-6; D is uncertain. V lost 2 bases and J lost 7, with 16 bases in between. The CDR3 contains 16 residues. CDR1 is SGHDT and CDR2 is YYEEEE in the germline V gene. CDR3 amino acids: CASSFVSHSGNSPLHF. CDR3 DNA sequence: TGTGCCAGCAGCTTTGTCAGCCATTCGGGAAATTCACCCCTCCACTTT.

This clone was picked up one time. The chain combines TRBV5-4 with TRBJ2-2, with D unresolved. The CDR3 has 15 amino acids. The V gene's germline CDR1 is SGHNT and CDR2 YYREEE (reference sequence). V lost 4 bases and J lost 1, with 11 bases in between. This CDR3 is CASSPPRGNTGELFF. The CDR3, as DNA: TGTGCCAGCAGCCCCCCCCGCGGGAACACCGGGGAGCTGTTTTTT. Together with reference TRBV5-4 and TRBJ2-2, the CDR3 gives the full variable domain: ETGVTQSPTHLIKTRGQQVTLRCSSQSGHNTVSWYQQALGQGPQFIFQYYREEENGRGNFPPRFSGLQFPNYSSELNVNALELDDSALYLCASSPPRGNTGELFFGEGSRLTVL.